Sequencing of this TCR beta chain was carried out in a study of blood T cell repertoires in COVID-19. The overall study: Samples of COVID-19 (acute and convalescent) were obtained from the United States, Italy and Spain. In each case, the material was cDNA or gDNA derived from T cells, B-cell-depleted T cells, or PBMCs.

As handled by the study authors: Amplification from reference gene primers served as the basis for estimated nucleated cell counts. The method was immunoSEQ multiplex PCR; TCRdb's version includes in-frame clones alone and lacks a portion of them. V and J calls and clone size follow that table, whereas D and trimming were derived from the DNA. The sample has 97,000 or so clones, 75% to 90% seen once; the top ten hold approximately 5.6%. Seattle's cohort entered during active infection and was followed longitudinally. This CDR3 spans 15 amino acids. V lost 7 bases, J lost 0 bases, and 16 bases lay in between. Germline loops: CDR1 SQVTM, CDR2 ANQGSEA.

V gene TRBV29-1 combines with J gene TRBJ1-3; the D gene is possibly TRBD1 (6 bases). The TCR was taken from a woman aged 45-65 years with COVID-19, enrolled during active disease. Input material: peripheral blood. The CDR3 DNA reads TGCAGCGCACAAGACGGGACAAACTCTGGAAACACCATATATTTT. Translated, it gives CSAQDGTNSGNTIYF.